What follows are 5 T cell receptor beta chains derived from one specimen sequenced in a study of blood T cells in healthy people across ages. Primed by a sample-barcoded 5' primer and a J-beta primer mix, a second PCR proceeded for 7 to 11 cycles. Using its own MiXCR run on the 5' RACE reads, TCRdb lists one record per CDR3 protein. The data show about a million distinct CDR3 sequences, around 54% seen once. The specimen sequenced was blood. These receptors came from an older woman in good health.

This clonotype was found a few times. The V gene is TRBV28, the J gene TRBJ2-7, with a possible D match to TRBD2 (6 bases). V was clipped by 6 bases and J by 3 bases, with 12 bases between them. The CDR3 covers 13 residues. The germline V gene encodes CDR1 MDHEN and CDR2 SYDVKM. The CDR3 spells CASSTGLNYEQYF. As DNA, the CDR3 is TGTGCCAGCAGCACCGGACTAAACTACGAGCAGTACTTC.

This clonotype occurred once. In nucleotides, the CDR3 is TGCAGTGCTAGAGATGCGCTGCTGACAGGGCGCTATGGCTACACCTTC. Protein sequence: CSARDALLTGRYGYTF. This chain connects TRBV20-1 to TRBJ1-2; TRBD1 matches at 7 bases. The CDR3 loop spans 16 amino acids. Trimming took 0 bases from V and 4 from J; bases not matched to a gene: 11. Germline V gene lookup returns CDR1 DFQATT and CDR2 SNEGSKA (reference sequence).

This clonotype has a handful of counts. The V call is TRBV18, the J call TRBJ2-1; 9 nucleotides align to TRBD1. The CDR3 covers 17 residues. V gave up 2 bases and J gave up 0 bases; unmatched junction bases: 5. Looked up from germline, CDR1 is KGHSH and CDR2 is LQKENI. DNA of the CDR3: TGTGCCAGCTCACCAAGAGGGGGACAGGGCTCCTACAATGAGCAGTTCTTC. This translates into CASSPRGGQGSYNEQFF.

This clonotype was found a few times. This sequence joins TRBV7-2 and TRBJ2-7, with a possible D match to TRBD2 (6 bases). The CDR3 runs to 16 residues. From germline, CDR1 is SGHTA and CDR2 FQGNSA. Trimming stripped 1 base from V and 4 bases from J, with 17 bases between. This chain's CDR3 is CASSLVSGQQNYEQYF. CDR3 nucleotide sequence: TGTGCCAGCAGCTTAGTCAGCGGGCAGCAAAATTACGAGCAGTACTTC.

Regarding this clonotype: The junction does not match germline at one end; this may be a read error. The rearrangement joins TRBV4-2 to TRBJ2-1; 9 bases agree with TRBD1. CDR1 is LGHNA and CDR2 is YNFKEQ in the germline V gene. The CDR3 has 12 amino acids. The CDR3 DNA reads TGTGCCTGCAGCCGGACAGGGGATGAGCAGTTCTTC. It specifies CACSRTGDEQFF.